The 26 T cell receptor beta chains below all came from one sample that was sequenced in a study of T-cell memory formation after mild COVID-19. In TCRdb, the 5' RACE reads were re-called with MiXCR into one record per CDR3 protein. The sample records roughly 170,000 distinct CDR3 sequences, about a fifth being singletons. Sequencing was carried out using PBMCs or a T cell subset sorted from them (not recorded which). Receptors were obtained from a man between 18 and 29 years old who had mild COVID-19 (a few samples of this study predate the infection). Cell type and time point are not known.

This rearrangement joins TRBV25-1 to TRBJ1-2, with a possible D match to TRBD1 (5 bases). The CDR3 runs 14 residues. Germline V gene data show CDR1 as MGHDK and CDR2 as SYGVNS. V was cut by 2 bases and J by 4 bases, with 11 bases left in between. Here the CDR3 reads CASSEGGRSYGYTF. In DNA form, the CDR3 reads TGTGCCAGCAGTGAAGGGGGACGGAGCTATGGCTACACCTTC.

This clonotype was recorded a few times. CDR3 in amino acids: CASRLAGPTDTQYF. In DNA form, the CDR3 reads TGTGCCAGCAGGCTAGCGGGCCCCACAGATACGCAGTATTTT. The V and J genes are TRBV2 and TRBJ2-3; 8 bases match TRBD2. The CDR3 is 14 residues long. The germline V gene encodes CDR1 SNHLY and CDR2 FYNNEI. V was pared by 6 bases and J by 2 bases, with 4 bases of the junction left unmatched.

This clonotype was recorded many times. This chain links TRBV29-1 with TRBJ2-7; tentatively, D is TRBD1 (6 bases). Deletions cut 7 bases from V and 4 bases from J, with 17 bases between. This CDR3 contains 13 residues. The germline V gene has CDR1 SQVTM and CDR2 ANQGSEA. CDR3: CSAEVGRGYEQYF. The CDR3 nucleotides read TGCAGCGCAGAGGTCGGCAGGGGTTACGAGCAGTACTTC.

This chain links TRBV10-3 with TRBJ1-2; 7 nucleotides agree with TRBD1. J lost 4 bases, V lost 6 bases, and 8 bases had no gene match. Germline-derived CDR1 and CDR2 are ENHRY and SYGVKD. The CDR3 is 14 amino acids. CDR3 protein: CAIRPGGTVYGYTF. The CDR3 DNA follows: TGTGCCATCAGGCCGGGCGGGACAGTCTATGGCTACACCTTC.

This clonotype appeared a few times. The J gene is TRBJ2-2, the V gene TRBV7-2; D perhaps matches TRBD1 (5 bases). The germline gives CDR1 SGHTA, CDR2 FQGNSA. V was trimmed by 5 bases and J by 2 bases, leaving 12 bases between them. The CDR3 sequence is 15 residues long. CDR3 in DNA: TGTGCCAGCAGCCCCGGACACGTAAACACCGGGGAGCTGTTTTTT. Its protein is CASSPGHVNTGELFF.

This rearrangement joins TRBV28 to TRBJ2-3, with no clear D. The CDR3 is made up of 13 amino acids. V was pared by 4 bases and J by 2 bases, with 7 bases between. Germline CDR1 MDHEN, CDR2 SYDVKM. In DNA, the CDR3 is TGTGCCAGCAGTTACCGGACCACAGATACGCAGTATTTT. Translated, it gives CASSYRTTDTQYF. Together with reference TRBV28 and TRBJ2-3, the CDR3 gives the full variable domain: DVKVTQSSRYLVKRTGEKVFLECVQDMDHENMFWYRQDPGLGLRLIYFSYDVKMKEKGDIPEGYSVSREKKERFSLILESASTNQTSMYLCASSYRTTDTQYFGPGTRLTVL.

In this sample, this clonotype turned up many times. The V call is TRBV10-3, the J call TRBJ2-3; TRBD2 matches at 7 bases. With 8 bases clipped from V and 0 bases from J, the junction kept 11 bases outside the gene matches. The CDR3 length is 16 residues. Germline V CDR1 and CDR2: ENHRY, SYGVKD. The CDR3, as DNA: TGTGCCATCTCCCCGGCGGGGGTCAGAAGCACAGATACGCAGTATTTT. Amino acid sequence: CAISPAGVRSTDTQYF.

V usage is TRBV6-5 and J usage is TRBJ2-1; 8 bases fit TRBD1. Trimming at V came to 6 bases and at J to 3 bases, leaving 7 bases not matched to a gene. This CDR3 is built from 15 residues. CDR1 and CDR2 from the germline V gene are MNHEY and SVGAGI. The CDR3 coding sequence is TGTGCCAGCAGCCGAGGACAGGGCAACTACAATGAGCAGTTCTTC. Translated, it gives CASSRGQGNYNEQFF.

The V gene is TRBV5-1, the J gene TRBJ2-3, with no clear D. V dropped 4 bases and J dropped 2 bases, with 11 bases sitting between them. The CDR3 is 14 amino acids. Germline V lookup: CDR1 SGHRS, CDR2 YFSETQ. The CDR3 nucleotides read TGCGCCAGCAGCCCATCGTCTTTCACAGATACGCAGTATTTT. It encodes CASSPSSFTDTQYF.

In DNA form, the CDR3 reads TGCAGTGCACCGGGAAAGCCCTACGAGCAGTACTTC. Its protein product is CSAPGKPYEQYF. The gene calls are TRBV20-1 and TRBJ2-7; tentatively, D is TRBD2 (5 bases). This CDR3 has 12 residues. In germline, CDR1 is DFQATT, CDR2 SNEGSKA (reference sequence). V shed 6 bases and J shed 2 bases, with 11 bases lying between them.

This clonotype has ten or more counts. The chain is built from TRBV4-3 and TRBJ2-2, with 7 bases lining up with TRBD1. The germline CDR1 and CDR2 sequences are LGHNA and YSLEER. The V gene end was trimmed by 6 bases and the J gene end by 5 bases; junction bases not matched to a gene: 9. This CDR3 is built from 15 residues. The CDR3 sequence is CASRPGTARTGELFF. CDR3 bases: TGCGCCAGCAGACCGGGGACAGCCAGGACCGGGGAGCTGTTTTTT.

The V and J genes are TRBV4-3 and TRBJ1-6; D is undetermined. The germline CDR1 and CDR2 sequences are LGHNA and YSLEER. The CDR3 has 15 residues. The ends were cut back, 0 bases at V and 17 bases at J, with 20 bases in the middle. Written as DNA, the CDR3 is TGCGCCAGCAGCCAAGATTTCGGTGTAGGCAGGATGGTCCACTTT. Translation gives CASSQDFGVGRMVHF.

This clonotype was detected only a few times. V and J are TRBV7-2 and TRBJ2-3, with D possibly TRBD2 on 6 matching bases. Between the trimmed V and J ends, which lost 5 bases and 5 bases, there was a span of 14 bases. Germline V gives CDR1 SGHTA, CDR2 FQGNSA. The CDR3 has 14 amino acids. The CDR3 region is CASSVPGLKDTQYF. As DNA, the CDR3 is TGTGCCAGCAGCGTCCCGGGACTTAAAGATACGCAGTATTTT.

This clonotype turned up a few times. V and J are TRBV6-5 and TRBJ1-5; TRBD1 aligns across 10 bases. The CDR3 runs 14 residues. Germline V gives CDR1 MNHEY, CDR2 SVGAGI. The V segment lost 0 bases and the J segment 12 bases; nucleotides outside the gene matches: 5. In nucleotides, the CDR3 is TGTGCCAGCAGTTACTCGGGACAGGGGCTGGTCCAGCATTTT. Translated, it gives CASSYSGQGLVQHF.

The J gene is TRBJ2-3, the V gene TRBV5-1, with D unresolved. CDR1 SGHRS and CDR2 YFSETQ come from the germline V gene. The ends were cut back, 2 bases at V and 0 bases at J, with 10 bases in the middle. This CDR3 region has 15 residues. Here the CDR3 DNA reads TGCGCCAGCAGCTTTGTGGGAACTAGCACAGATACGCAGTATTTT. This gives the protein CASSFVGTSTDTQYF. Together with reference TRBV5-1 and TRBJ2-3, the CDR3 gives the full variable domain: KAGVTQTPRYLIKTRGQQVTLSCSPISGHRSVSWYQQTPGQGLQFLFEYFSETQRNKGNFPGRFSGRQFSNSRSEMNVSTLELGDSALYLCASSFVGTSTDTQYFGPGTRLTVL.

This clonotype was recorded a few times. The rearrangement links TRBV5-1 to TRBJ1-2, with 8 bases that match TRBD1. This CDR3 spans 15 amino acids. Per germline, CDR1 SGHRS and CDR2 YFSETQ. J was trimmed by 4 bases and V by 4 bases; bases with no gene match: 9. The CDR3 sequence is CASSHRTGWIYGYTF. In DNA, the CDR3 is TGCGCCAGCAGCCACAGGACAGGGTGGATCTATGGCTACACCTTC.

The chain couples TRBV10-3 to TRBJ2-2; 8 bases fit TRBD1. The germline V gene encodes CDR1 ENHRY and CDR2 SYGVKD. This CDR3 is built from 15 residues. V dropped 6 bases and J dropped 4; count of bases not matched to a gene: 7. CDR3 sequence (DNA): TGTGCCATCAGGAAGACAGGGGCGAGCACCGGGGAGCTGTTTTTT. It specifies CAIRKTGASTGELFF.

This clonotype was seen a few times. The J gene is TRBJ1-1, the V gene TRBV20-1; 9 positions agree with TRBD1. The CDR3 is 11 residues long. Trimming at V came to 3 bases and at J to 12 bases, leaving 5 bases not matched to a gene. Per germline, CDR1 DFQATT and CDR2 SNEGSKA (reference sequence). CDR3 protein: CSARGTGKTFF. As DNA, the CDR3 is TGCAGTGCTAGGGGGACAGGGAAGACTTTCTTT.

A few counts support this clonotype. The chain links TRBV29-1 to TRBJ2-7, with D tentatively TRBD2 (6 bases). V was clipped by 6 bases and J by 3 bases, with 15 bases between them. This CDR3 spans 13 amino acids. The germline CDR1 and CDR2 sequences are SQVTM and ANQGSEA. CDR3 loop: CSVRAGSFYEQYF. CDR3 DNA sequence: TGCAGCGTCAGGGCGGGGAGTTTCTACGAGCAGTACTTC.

In its sample, this clonotype was seen many times. This rearrangement joins TRBV4-1 to TRBJ2-2; D may be TRBD2 (6 bases). Germline V gene data show CDR1 as MGHRA and CDR2 as YSYEKL. This CDR3 comprises 14 residues. The V end was cut by 3 bases, the J end by 4 bases, with 9 bases between. CDR3 nucleotide sequence: TGCGCCAGCAGCCAGGGGACTGCCACCGGGGAGCTGTTTTTT. Protein product: CASSQGTATGELFF.

The chain is built from TRBV7-2 and TRBJ2-3; 10 nucleotides align to TRBD1. V lost 6 bases and J lost 6; bases outside the gene matches: 12. The CDR3 has 16 amino acids. The germline CDR1 and CDR2 sequences are SGHTA and FQGNSA. The CDR3 reads CASRPTRGQGRDTQYF. In DNA, the CDR3 is TGTGCCAGCAGGCCCACCCGGGGACAGGGGCGGGATACGCAGTATTTT.

The chain uses TRBV7-2 and TRBJ1-2; 10 nucleotides align to TRBD1. J lost 1 base, V lost 10 bases, and 6 bases had no gene match. Per the germline V gene, CDR1 is SGHTA and CDR2 is FQGNSA. The CDR3 runs 14 residues. This CDR3 is CATNGDRGNYGYTF. The CDR3 DNA sequence: TGTGCCACAAACGGGGACAGGGGTAACTATGGCTACACCTTC.

The chain uses TRBV5-6 and TRBJ2-3; D is perhaps TRBD2 (5 bases). Per the germline V gene, CDR1 is SGHDT and CDR2 is YYEEEE. The CDR3 is 12 amino acids. V was cut by 4 bases and J by 10 bases, with 13 bases left in between. Here the CDR3 DNA reads TGTGCCAGCAGCGTACGGGGTGGAGCGCAGTATTTT. The encoded protein is CASSVRGGAQYF.

The V call is TRBV7-9, the J call TRBJ2-1; D possibly corresponds to TRBD1 (5 bases). Germline CDR1 reads SEHNR; CDR2 reads FQNEAQ (reference sequence). Trimming stripped 7 bases from V and 7 bases from J, with 11 bases between. This CDR3 contains 12 residues. The CDR3 protein is CASIGAGNEQFF. The CDR3 DNA reads as TGTGCCAGCATTGGGGCTGGAAATGAGCAGTTCTTC.

This clonotype has only a few counts. The rearrangement joins TRBV12-3 or TRBV12-4 to TRBJ1-2, with 7 bases matching TRBD1. This CDR3 region has 14 residues. Trimming cost V 3 bases and J 8 bases; bases outside gene matches: 9. In DNA, the CDR3 is TGTGCCAGCAGTTTCCGAAGGGGGCCGGGCGGCTACACCTTC. It codes for CASSFRRGPGGYTF.

This clonotype came up many times. V is TRBV11-2 and J is TRBJ2-3, with TRBD2 matching over 8 bases. Trimming cost V 0 bases and J 7 bases; bases outside gene matches: 12. There are 17 residues in the CDR3. Germline CDR1 is SGHAT and CDR2 is FQNNGV. The CDR3 DNA sequence: TGTGCCAGCAGCTTAGATCTCGTCCGGGGGGGCATGAATACGCAGTATTTT. Protein sequence: CASSLDLVRGGMNTQYF.